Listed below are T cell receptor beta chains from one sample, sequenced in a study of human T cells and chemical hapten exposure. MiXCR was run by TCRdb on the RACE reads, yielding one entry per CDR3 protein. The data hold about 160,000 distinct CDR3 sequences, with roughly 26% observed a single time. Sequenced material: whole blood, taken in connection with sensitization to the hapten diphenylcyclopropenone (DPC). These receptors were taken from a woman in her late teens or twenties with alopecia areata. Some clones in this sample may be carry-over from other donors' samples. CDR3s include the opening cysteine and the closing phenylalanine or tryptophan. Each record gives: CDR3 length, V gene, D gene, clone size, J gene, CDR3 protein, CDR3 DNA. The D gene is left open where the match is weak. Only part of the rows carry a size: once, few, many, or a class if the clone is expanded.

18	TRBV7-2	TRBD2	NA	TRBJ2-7	CASSYKQGTSGSPYEQYF	TGTGCCAGCAGCTACAAGCAGGGGACTAGCGGGAGTCCCTACGAGCAGTACTTC
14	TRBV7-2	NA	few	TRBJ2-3	CASSLGHLGDTQYF	TGTGCCAGCAGCTTAGGTCATTTGGGAGATACGCAGTATTTT
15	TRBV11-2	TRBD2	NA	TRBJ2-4	CASSGLAGSKNIQYF	TGTGCCAGCAGCGGACTAGCGGGTTCCAAAAACATTCAGTACTTC
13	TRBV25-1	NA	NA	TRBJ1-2	CASSREASKGYTF	TGTGCCAGCAGCCGGGAAGCATCAAAAGGCTACACCTTC
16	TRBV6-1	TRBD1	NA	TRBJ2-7	CASSEAGWRQGVEQYF	TGTGCCAGCAGTGAAGCGGGTTGGAGACAGGGAGTCGAGCAGTACTTC
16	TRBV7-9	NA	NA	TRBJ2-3	CASSSSETVSRDTQYF	TGTGCCAGCAGCTCATCCGAGACGGTTTCTAGGGATACGCAGTATTTT
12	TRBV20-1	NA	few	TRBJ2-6	CSSYPGANVLTF	TGCAGCTCATATCCTGGGGCCAACGTCCTGACTTTC
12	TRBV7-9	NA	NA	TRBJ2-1	CASSPEIGEQFF	TGTGCCAGCAGCCCAGAGATAGGTGAGCAGTTCTTC
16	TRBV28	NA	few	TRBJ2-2	CASSSWSSGNTGELFF	TGTGCCAGCAGTTCGTGGAGTAGCGGGAACACCGGGGAGCTGTTTTTT
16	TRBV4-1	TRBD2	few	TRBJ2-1	CASSQEMAGGYNEQFF	TGCGCCAGCAGCCAAGAAATGGCGGGAGGCTACAATGAGCAGTTCTTC
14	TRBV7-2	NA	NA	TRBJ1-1	CASSLGGIRTEAFF	TGTGCCAGCAGCTTAGGAGGTATACGCACTGAAGCTTTCTTT
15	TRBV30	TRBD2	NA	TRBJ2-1	CAWTPWASGYNEQFF	TGTGCCTGGACCCCATGGGCTAGCGGCTATAATGAGCAGTTCTTC
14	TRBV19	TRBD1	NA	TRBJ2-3	CASTRTGSTDTQYF	TGTGCCAGTACCAGGACAGGGAGCACAGATACGCAGTATTTT
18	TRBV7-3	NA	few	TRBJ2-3	CASSLSGPSRGHTDTQYF	TGTGCCAGCAGCTTAAGTGGGCCAAGCAGGGGTCACACAGATACGCAGTATTTT
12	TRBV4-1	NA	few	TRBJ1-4	CASSQAVEKLFF	TGCGCCAGCAGCCAAGCTGTCGAAAAACTGTTTTTT
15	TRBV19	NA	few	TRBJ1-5	CASRSRAASNQPQHF	TGTGCCAGTAGATCAAGGGCGGCTAGCAATCAGCCCCAGCATTTT
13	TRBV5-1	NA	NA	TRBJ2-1	CASSLGSRGEQFF	TGCGCCAGCAGCTTAGGATCGCGGGGTGAGCAGTTCTTC
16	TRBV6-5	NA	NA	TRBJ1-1	CASRSARGLFFTEAFF	TGTGCCAGCAGATCAGCACGGGGTCTATTCTTCACTGAAGCTTTCTTT
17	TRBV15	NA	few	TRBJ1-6	CATSRDLSPGLYSPLHF	TGTGCCACCAGCAGAGATCTGTCACCGGGACTTTATTCACCCCTCCACTTT
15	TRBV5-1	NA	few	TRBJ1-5	CASSLGASSGQPQHF	TGCGCCAGCAGCTTGGGGGCCTCCTCGGGGCAGCCCCAGCATTTT
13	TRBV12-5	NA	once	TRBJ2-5	CASGSPGRETQYF	TGTGCTAGTGGTTCCCCGGGAAGAGAGACCCAGTACTTC
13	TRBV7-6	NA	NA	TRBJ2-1	CASSFSLNNEQFF	TGTGCCAGCAGCTTCTCCCTTAACAATGAGCAGTTCTTC
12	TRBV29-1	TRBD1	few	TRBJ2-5	CSVDRGRETQYF	TGCAGCGTTGATAGGGGGCGAGAGACCCAGTACTTC
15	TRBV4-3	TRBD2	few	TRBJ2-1	CASSQLAGVTDEQFF	TGCGCCAGCAGCCAACTAGCGGGAGTTACCGATGAGCAGTTCTTC
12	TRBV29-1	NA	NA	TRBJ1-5	CSVGSSNQPQHF	TGCAGCGTTGGCAGTAGCAATCAGCCCCAGCATTTT
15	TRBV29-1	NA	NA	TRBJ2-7	CSVESGLLESYEQYF	TGCAGCGTTGAGTCAGGGCTCCTAGAGTCCTACGAGCAGTACTTC
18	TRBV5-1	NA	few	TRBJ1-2	CASSQRTAAPTGGYGYTF	TGCGCCAGCAGCCAGAGAACCGCGGCTCCCACGGGGGGCTATGGCTACACCTTC
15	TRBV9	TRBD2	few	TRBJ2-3	CASSAWTSDTDTQYF	TGTGCCAGCAGCGCCTGGACTAGCGATACAGATACGCAGTATTTT
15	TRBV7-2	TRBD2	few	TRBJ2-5	CASSSERGLQETQYF	TGTGCCAGCAGCTCCGAGCGGGGGTTACAAGAGACCCAGTACTTC
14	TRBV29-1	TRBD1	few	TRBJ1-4	CSVYLRGFNEKLFF	TGCAGCGTTTATCTCAGGGGGTTTAATGAAAAACTGTTTTTT
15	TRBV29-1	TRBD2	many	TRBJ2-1	CSGGTSGSVINEQFF	TGCAGCGGAGGGACTAGCGGGAGTGTAATCAATGAGCAGTTCTTC
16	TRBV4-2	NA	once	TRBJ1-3	CASSQDQWGSGNTIYF	TGTGCCAGCAGCCAAGATCAGTGGGGATCTGGAAACACCATATATTTT
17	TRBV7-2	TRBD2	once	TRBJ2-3	CASSFTRTSGSTDTQYF	TGTGCCAGCAGCTTCACCCGGACTAGCGGGTCGACAGATACGCAGTATTTT